This TCR beta chain was sequenced for a study of tumor-infiltrating lymphocytes in localized non-small cell lung cancer. Points from the study as a whole: Tumors had more T cell infiltration than uninvolved lung, per TCRbeta sequencing and CD3 counts. Not all patients were TCR sequenced, owing to tissue quantity.

From germline, CDR1 is MNHEY and CDR2 SVGAGI. Trimming took off 4 bases at V and 7 bases at J, with 14 bases between the two ends. This CDR3 has 14 amino acids. TCRdb's table, derived via immunoSEQ multiplex PCR, lists solely in-frame clones and lacks some. The sample holds 6,500 to 9,000 clones; around 60% are singletons and the top ten take 10% to 15%. Concerning this clone: The antigen remains undetermined.

V gene TRBV6-5 combines with J gene TRBJ2-4; the D gene is possibly TRBD2 (6 bases). The clonotype comes from a human donor with non-small cell lung cancer. The sequencing input was uninvolved lung tissue not adjacent to the tumor. As DNA, the CDR3 is TGTGCCAGCAGTTCTCGGGGCGGGGCGAACATTCAGTACTTC. This codes for CASSSRGGANIQYF.